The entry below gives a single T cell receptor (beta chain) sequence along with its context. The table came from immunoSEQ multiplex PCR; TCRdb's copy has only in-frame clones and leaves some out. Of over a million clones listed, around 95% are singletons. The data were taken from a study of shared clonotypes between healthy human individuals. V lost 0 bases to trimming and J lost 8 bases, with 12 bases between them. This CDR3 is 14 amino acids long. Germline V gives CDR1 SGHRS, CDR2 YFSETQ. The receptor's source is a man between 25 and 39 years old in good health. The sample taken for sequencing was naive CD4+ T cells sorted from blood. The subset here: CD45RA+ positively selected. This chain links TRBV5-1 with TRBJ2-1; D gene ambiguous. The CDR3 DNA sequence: TGCGCCAGCAGCTTGGTACAGTCCGTCGATGAGCAGTTCTTC. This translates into CASSLVQSVDEQFF.